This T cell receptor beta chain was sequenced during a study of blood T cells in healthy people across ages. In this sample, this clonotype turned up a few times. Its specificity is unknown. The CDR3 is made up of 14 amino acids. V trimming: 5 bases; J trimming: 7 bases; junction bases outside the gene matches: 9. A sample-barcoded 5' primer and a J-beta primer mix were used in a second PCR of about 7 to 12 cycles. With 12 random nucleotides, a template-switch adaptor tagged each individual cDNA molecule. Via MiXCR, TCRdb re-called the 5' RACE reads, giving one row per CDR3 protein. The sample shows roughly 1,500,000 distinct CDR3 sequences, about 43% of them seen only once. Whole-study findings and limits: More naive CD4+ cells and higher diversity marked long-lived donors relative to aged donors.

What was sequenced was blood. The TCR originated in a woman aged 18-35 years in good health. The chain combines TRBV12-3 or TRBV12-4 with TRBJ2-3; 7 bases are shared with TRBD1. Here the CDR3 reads CASSPTGDKNTQYF. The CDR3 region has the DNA TGTGCCAGCAGTCCAACAGGGGATAAAAATACGCAGTATTTT.